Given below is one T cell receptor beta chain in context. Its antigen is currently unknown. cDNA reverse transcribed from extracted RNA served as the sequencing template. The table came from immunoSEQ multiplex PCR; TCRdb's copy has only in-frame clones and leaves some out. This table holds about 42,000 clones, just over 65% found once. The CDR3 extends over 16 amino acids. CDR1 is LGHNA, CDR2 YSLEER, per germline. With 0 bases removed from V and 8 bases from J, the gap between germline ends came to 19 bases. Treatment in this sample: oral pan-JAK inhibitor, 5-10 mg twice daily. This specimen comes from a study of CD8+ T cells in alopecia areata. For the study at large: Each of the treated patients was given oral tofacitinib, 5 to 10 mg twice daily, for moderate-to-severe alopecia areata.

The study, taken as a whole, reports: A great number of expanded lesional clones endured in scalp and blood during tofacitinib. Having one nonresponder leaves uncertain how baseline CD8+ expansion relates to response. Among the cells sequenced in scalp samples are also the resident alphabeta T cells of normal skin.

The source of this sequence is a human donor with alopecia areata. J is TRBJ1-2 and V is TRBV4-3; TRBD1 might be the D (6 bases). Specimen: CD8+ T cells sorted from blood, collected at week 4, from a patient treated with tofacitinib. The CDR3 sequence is CASSQDVPPGTRGYTF. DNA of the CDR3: TGCGCCAGCAGCCAAGATGTACCCCCAGGGACACGAGGCTACACCTTC.